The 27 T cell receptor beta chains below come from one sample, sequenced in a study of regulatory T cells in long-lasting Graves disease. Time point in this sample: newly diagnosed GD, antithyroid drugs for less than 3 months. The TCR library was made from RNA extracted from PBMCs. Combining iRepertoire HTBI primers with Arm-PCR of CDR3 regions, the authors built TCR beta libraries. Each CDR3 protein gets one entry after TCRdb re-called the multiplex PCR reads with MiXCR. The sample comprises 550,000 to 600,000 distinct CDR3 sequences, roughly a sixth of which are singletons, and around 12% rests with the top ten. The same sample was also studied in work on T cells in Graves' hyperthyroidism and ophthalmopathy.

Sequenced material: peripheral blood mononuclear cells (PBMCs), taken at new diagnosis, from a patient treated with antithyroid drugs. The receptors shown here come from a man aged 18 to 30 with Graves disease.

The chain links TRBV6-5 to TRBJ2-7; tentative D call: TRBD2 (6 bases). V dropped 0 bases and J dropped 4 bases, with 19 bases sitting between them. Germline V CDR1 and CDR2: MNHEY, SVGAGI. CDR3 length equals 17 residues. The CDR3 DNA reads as TGTGCCAGCAGTTACTCGACGACTAGGTCCCTGTATTACGAGCAGTACTTC. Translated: CASSYSTTRSLYYEQYF.

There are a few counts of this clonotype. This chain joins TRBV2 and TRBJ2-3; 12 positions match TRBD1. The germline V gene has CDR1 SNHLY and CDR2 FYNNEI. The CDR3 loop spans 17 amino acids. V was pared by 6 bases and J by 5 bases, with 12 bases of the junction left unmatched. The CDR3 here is CASSQRWGQGAGDTQYF. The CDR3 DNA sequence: TGTGCCAGCAGCCAACGATGGGGACAGGGGGCAGGAGATACGCAGTATTTT.

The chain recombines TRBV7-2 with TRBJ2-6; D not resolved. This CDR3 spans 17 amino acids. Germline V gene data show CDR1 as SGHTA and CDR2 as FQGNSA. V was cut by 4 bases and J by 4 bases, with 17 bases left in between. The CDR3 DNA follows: TGTGCCAGCAGCTCGGCGCGCGGCTCGTGGGGGGCCAACGTCCTGACTTTC. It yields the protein CASSSARGSWGANVLTF. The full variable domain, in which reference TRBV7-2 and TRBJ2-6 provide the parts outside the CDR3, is GAGVSQSPSNKVTEKGKDVELRCDPISGHTALYWYRQSLGQGLEFLIYFQGNSAPDKSGLPSDRFSAERTGGSVSTLTIQRTQQEDSAVYLCASSSARGSWGANVLTFGAGSRLTVL.

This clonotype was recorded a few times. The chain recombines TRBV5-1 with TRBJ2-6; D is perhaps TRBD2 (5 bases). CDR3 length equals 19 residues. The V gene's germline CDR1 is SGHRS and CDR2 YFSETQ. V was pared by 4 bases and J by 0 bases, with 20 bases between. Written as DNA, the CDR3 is TGCGCCAGCAGCCAAGCCCTAGCAGTACTGCGCTCTGGGGCCAACGTCCTGACTTTC. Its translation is CASSQALAVLRSGANVLTF.

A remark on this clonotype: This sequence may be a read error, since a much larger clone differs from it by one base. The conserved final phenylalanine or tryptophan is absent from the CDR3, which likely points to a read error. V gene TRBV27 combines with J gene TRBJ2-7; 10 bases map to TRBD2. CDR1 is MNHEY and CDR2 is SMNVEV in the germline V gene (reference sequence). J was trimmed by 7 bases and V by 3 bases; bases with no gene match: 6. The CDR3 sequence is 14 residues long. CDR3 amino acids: CASSLTSGYGEQYS. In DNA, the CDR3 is TGTGCCAGCAGTTTGACTAGCGGGTATGGGGAGCAGTACTCC.

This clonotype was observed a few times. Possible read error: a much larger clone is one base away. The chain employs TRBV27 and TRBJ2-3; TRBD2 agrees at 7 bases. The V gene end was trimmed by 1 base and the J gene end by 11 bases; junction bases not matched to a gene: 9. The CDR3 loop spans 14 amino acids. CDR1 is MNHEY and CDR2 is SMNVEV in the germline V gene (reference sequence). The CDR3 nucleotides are TGTGCCAGCAGTTTATTCGGGAGGAGGGATTTGCAGTATTTT. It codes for CASSLFGRRDLQYF.

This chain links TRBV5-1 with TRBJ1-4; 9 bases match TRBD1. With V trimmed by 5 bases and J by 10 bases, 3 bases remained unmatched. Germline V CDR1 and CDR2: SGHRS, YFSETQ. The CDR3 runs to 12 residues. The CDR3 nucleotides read TGCGCCAGCAGGGGACAGGGCCGAAAACTGTTTTTT. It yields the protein CASRGQGRKLFF. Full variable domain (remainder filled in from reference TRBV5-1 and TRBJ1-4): KAGVTQTPRYLIKTRGQQVTLSCSPISGHRSVSWYQQTPGQGLQFLFEYFSETQRNKGNFPGRFSGRQFSNSRSEMNVSTLELGDSALYLCASRGQGRKLFFGSGTQLSVL.

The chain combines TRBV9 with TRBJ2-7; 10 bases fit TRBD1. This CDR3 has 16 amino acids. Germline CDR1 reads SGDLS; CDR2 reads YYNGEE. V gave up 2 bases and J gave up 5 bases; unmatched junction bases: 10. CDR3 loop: CASSVRAGQGIDEQYF. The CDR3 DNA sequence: TGTGCCAGCAGCGTCCGTGCGGGACAGGGGATAGACGAGCAGTACTTC. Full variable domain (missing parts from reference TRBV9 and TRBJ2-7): DSGVTQTPKHLITATGQRVTLRCSPRSGDLSVYWYQQSLDQGLQFLIQYYNGEERAKGNILERFSAQQFPDLHSELNLSSLELGDSALYFCASSVRAGQGIDEQYFGPGTRLTVT.

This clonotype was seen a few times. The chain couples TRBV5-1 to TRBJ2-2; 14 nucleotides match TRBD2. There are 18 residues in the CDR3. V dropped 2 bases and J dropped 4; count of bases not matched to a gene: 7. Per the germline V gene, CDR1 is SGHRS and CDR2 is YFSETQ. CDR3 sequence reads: CASSFGLAGGRATGELFF. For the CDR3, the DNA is TGCGCCAGCAGCTTTGGACTAGCGGGAGGAAGAGCCACCGGGGAGCTGTTTTTT.

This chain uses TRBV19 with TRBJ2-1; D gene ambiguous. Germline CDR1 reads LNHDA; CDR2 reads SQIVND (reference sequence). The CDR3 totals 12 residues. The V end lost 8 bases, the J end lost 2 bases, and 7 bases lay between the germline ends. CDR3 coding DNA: TGTGCCAGTGTATCTCCCTACAATGAGCAGTTCTTC. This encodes CASVSPYNEQFF.

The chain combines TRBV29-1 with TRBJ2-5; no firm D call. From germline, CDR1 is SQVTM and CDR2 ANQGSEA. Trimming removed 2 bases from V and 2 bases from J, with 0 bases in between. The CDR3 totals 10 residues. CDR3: CSVEQETQYF. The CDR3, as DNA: TGCAGCGTTGAACAAGAGACCCAGTACTTC.

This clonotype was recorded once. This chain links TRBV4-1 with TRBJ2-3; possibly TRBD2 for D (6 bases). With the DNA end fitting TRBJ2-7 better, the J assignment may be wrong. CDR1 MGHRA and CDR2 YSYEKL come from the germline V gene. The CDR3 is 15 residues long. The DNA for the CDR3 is TGCGCCAGCAGCCTCCTGTGGGGGGAGGCCTACGAGCAGTACTTC. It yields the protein CASSLLWGEAYEQYF.

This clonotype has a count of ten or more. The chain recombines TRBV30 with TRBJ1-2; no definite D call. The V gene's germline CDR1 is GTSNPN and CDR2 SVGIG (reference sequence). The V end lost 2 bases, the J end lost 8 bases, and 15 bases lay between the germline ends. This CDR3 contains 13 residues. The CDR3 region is CAWSFRMGGGYTF. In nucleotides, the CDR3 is TGTGCCTGGAGTTTCCGGATGGGCGGAGGCTACACCTTC.

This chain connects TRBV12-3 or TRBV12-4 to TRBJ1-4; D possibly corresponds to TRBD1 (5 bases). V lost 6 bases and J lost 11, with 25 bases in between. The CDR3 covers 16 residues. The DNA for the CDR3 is TGTGCCAGCAGGGGGGGTCCGTCAAGGGGACTGAGGAAACTGTTTTTT. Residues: CASRGGPSRGLRKLFF.

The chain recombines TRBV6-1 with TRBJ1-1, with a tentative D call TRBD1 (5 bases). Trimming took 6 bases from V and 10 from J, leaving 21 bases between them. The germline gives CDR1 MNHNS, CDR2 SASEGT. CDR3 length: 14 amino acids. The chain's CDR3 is CASRTPGGVKGAFF. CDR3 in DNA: TGTGCCAGCAGGACCCCTGGGGGGGTCAAAGGAGCTTTCTTT.

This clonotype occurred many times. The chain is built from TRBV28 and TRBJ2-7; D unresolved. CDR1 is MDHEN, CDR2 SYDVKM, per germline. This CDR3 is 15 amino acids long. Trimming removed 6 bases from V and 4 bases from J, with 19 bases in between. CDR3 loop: CASRTRFGPTYEQYF. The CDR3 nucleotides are TGTGCCAGCAGGACCCGTTTTGGGCCTACGTACGAGCAGTACTTC.

The CDR3 is CASSLGMAGGTDTQYF. The CDR3 nucleotides read TGTGCCAGCAGCTTGGGGATGGCGGGAGGAACAGATACGCAGTATTTT. The chain combines TRBV11-2 with TRBJ2-3, with 8 positions matching TRBD2. This CDR3 has 16 amino acids. The germline CDR1 and CDR2 sequences are SGHAT and FQNNGV. J was trimmed by 3 bases and V by 3 bases; bases with no gene match: 8.

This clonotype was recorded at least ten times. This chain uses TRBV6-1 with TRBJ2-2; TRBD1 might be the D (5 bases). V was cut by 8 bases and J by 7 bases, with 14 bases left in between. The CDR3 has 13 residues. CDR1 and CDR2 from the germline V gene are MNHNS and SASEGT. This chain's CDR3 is CASQGRSGGELFF. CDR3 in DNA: TGTGCCAGCCAGGGCCGGAGTGGCGGGGAGCTGTTTTTT.

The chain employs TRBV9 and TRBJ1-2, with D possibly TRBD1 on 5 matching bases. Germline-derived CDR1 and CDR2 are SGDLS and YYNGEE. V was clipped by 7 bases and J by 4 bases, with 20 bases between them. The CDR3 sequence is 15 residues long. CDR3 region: CASGPFKGRTYGYTF. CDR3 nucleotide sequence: TGTGCCAGCGGACCGTTTAAGGGGAGAACCTATGGCTACACCTTC.

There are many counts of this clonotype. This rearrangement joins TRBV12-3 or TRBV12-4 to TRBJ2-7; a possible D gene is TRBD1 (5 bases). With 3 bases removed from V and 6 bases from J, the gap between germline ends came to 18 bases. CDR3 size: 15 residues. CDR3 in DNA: TGTGCCAGCAGTTTTGTCCAGGGCGAAATCTGCGAGCAGTACTTC. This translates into CASSFVQGEICEQYF.

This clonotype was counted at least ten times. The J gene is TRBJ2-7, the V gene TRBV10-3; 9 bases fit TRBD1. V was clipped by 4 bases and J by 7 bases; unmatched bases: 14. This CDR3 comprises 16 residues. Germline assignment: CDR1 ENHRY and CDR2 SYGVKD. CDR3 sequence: CAISAGAGQGVREQYF. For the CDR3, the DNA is TGTGCCATCAGTGCGGGAGCGGGACAGGGAGTCAGGGAGCAGTACTTC.

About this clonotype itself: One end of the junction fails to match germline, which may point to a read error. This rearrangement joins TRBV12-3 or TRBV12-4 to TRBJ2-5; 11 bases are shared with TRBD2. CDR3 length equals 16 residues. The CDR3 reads CASRSSSGRTQEAQYF. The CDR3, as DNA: TGTGCCAGCAGGAGCTCTAGCGGGAGGACACAAGAGGCCCAGTACTTC.

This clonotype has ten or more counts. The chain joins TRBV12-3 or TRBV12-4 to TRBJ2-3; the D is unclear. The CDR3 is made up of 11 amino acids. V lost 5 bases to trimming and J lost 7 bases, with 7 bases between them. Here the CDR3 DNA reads TGTGCCAGCAGTACCGGGTATACGCAGTATTTT. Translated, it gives CASSTGYTQYF.

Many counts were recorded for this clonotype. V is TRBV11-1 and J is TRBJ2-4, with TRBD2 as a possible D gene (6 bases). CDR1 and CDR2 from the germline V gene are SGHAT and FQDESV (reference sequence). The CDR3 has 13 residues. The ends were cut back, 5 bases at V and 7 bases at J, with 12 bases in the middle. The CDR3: CASSTRTKNIQYF. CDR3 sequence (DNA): TGTGCCAGCAGCACCCGGACTAAGAACATTCAGTACTTC. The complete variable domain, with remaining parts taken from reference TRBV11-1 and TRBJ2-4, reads EAEVAQSPRYKITEKSQAVAFWCDPISGHATLYWYRQILGQGPELLVQFQDESVVDDSQLPKDRFSAERLKGVDSTLKIQPAELGDSAMYLCASSTRTKNIQYFGAGTRLSVL.

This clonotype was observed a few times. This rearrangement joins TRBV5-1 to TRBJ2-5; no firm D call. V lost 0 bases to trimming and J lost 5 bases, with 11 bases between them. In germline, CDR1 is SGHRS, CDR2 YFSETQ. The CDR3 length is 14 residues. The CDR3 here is CASSLEAYSETQYF. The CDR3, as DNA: TGCGCCAGCAGCTTGGAGGCGTACTCGGAGACCCAGTACTTC.

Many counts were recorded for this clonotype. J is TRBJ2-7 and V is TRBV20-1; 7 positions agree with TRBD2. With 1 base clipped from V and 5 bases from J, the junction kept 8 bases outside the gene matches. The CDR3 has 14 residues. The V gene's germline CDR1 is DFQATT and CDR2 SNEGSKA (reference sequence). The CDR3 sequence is CSARGRTRRNEQYF. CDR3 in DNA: TGCAGTGCTAGAGGTAGGACTAGAAGAAACGAGCAGTACTTC.

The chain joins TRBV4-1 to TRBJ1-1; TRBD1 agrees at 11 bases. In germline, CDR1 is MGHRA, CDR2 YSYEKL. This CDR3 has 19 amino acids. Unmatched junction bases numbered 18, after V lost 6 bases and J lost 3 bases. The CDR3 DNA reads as TGCGCCAGCAGGCCAAGATTAGGCCGGGACAGGGGGGTAGACACTGAAGCTTTCTTT. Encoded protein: CASRPRLGRDRGVDTEAFF.